Listed here are 3 T cell receptor beta chains from one sample, sequenced in a study of blood T cells in healthy people across ages. Through a sample-barcoded 5' primer and a J-beta primer mix, a second PCR was run for roughly 6 to 12 cycles. TCRdb called the 5' RACE reads again in MiXCR, with one record for every CDR3 protein. The sample records 780,000 or so distinct CDR3 sequences, 53% being singletons. Specimen: blood. The receptors were gathered from an elderly man in good health.

The rearrangement uses TRBV7-2 and TRBJ2-1; 11 bases match TRBD2. This CDR3 contains 14 residues. J lost 9 bases, V lost 5 bases, and 6 bases had no gene match. Germline values: CDR1 SGHTA, CDR2 FQGNSA. CDR3 region: CASSGVLAGGEQFF. The CDR3 nucleotides are TGTGCCAGCAGCGGGGTTCTAGCGGGAGGTGAGCAGTTCTTC.

This clonotype was counted only a few times. This chain joins TRBV12-3 or TRBV12-4 and TRBJ2-1; 11 bases agree with TRBD2. The CDR3 runs to 14 residues. The ends lost 6 bases at V and 10 bases at J; junction bases unmatched: 8. CDR3 protein: CASSPTSGSGEQFF. The DNA for the CDR3 is TGTGCCAGCAGCCCCACTAGCGGGAGCGGGGAGCAGTTCTTC.

Comment on this clonotype: One junction end disagrees with the germline gene, perhaps due to a read error. This sequence joins TRBV4-2 and TRBJ2-3, with D perhaps matching TRBD1 or TRBD2 (5 bases each). The CDR3 contains 13 residues. The germline CDR1 and CDR2 sequences are LGHNA and YNFKEQ. CDR3 nucleotides: TGTGCCAACAGCCAAGATCTGAGGGGATACGCGTATTTT. This translates into CANSQDLRGYAYF.